Listed here are 27 T cell receptor beta chains from one sample, sequenced in a study of OX40 agonist ivuxolimab in advanced cancers. Assay used: immunoSEQ multiplex PCR; TCRdb lists only in-frame clones, some missing. The sample carries about 77,000 clones, over 70% recorded once. The sample here was CD4+ or CD8+ T cells sorted from blood, taken in a trial of the OX40 agonist ivuxolimab. The receptors were gathered from an adult with an advanced solid tumor such as melanoma, head and neck, liver or kidney cancer.

The chain combines TRBV25-1 with TRBJ2-2; the D is unclear. The germline V gene encodes CDR1 MGHDK and CDR2 SYGVNS. The length of the CDR3 is 14 residues. V lost 4 bases and J lost 1, with 7 bases in between. DNA for the CDR3: TGTGCCAGCAGTGTTGACTTGAACACCGGGGAGCTGTTTTTT. Its protein product is CASSVDLNTGELFF.

The chain combines TRBV11-2 with TRBJ2-7, with D perhaps given as TRBD1 or TRBD2 (6 bases each). V was shortened by 1 base and J by 5 bases, with 15 bases between the two germline ends. The CDR3 runs 15 residues. Per the germline V gene, CDR1 is SGHAT and CDR2 is FQNNGV. DNA of the CDR3: TGTGCCAGCAGCTTAGCGGGGGCTTACCTCCACGAGCAGTACTTC. This sequence encodes CASSLAGAYLHEQYF.

The chain employs TRBV7-2 and TRBJ1-4; 8 bases are a match to TRBD1. This CDR3 contains 14 residues. Unmatched junction bases numbered 3, after V lost 1 base and J lost 8 bases. Germline V gives CDR1 SGHTA, CDR2 FQGNSA. The CDR3 nucleotides are TGTGCCAGCAGCTTAGGACAGGGGAGGGAAAAACTGTTTTTT. The encoded protein is CASSLGQGREKLFF.

The J gene is TRBJ2-7, the V gene TRBV11-1, with TRBD1 identical over 9 bases. CDR1 SGHAT and CDR2 FQDESV come from the germline V gene (reference sequence). The CDR3 extends over 13 amino acids. Trimming at V came to 5 bases and at J to 3 bases, leaving 2 bases not matched to a gene. The CDR3 protein is CASSQGQGYEQYF. CDR3 in DNA: TGTGCCAGCAGCCAGGGACAGGGCTACGAGCAGTACTTC.

This sequence joins TRBV9 and TRBJ2-5; a weak D match, TRBD2 (5 bases). The last part of the DNA fits TRBJ2-7 better; the J call may be wrong. CDR1 is SGDLS and CDR2 is YYNGEE in the germline V gene. The CDR3 length is 14 residues. The CDR3 nucleotides are TGTGCCAGCAGCTTCTTGTGGGGAGCCTACGAGCAGTACTTC. Protein sequence: CASSFLWGAYEQYF.

This clone was seen only a few times. CDR3 sequence: CASITAAMNTEAFF. The CDR3 coding sequence is TGTGCCAGCATTACAGCGGCTATGAACACTGAAGCTTTCTTT. V and J are TRBV6-6 and TRBJ1-1, with D uncertain. V gave up 7 bases and J gave up 0 bases, with 12 bases separating them. The CDR3 is made up of 14 amino acids. Looked up from germline, CDR1 is MNHNY and CDR2 is SVGAGI (reference sequence).

The chain joins TRBV5-1 to TRBJ1-1; no reliable D call. The CDR3 loop spans 13 amino acids. Trimming pared 3 bases from V and 0 bases from J, leaving 6 bases between. Germline V gene lookup returns CDR1 SGHRS and CDR2 YFSETQ. The CDR3: CASSSPVNTEAFF. Written as DNA, the CDR3 is TGCGCCAGCAGCTCGCCAGTGAACACTGAAGCTTTCTTT.

In DNA, the CDR3 is TGTGCCAGCAGCTTAGGGGCTGCAAAGGGAGCTTTCTTT. Its translation: CASSLGAAKGAFF. This rearrangement joins TRBV11-2 to TRBJ1-1; D remains unclear. Trimming shortened V by 1 base and J by 10 bases, and 13 bases separated the two germline ends. Germline CDR1 SGHAT, CDR2 FQNNGV. The CDR3 has 13 amino acids.

V gene TRBV27 combines with J gene TRBJ2-7; the D gene is possibly TRBD2 (6 bases). Germline loops: CDR1 MNHEY, CDR2 SMNVEV (reference sequence). V was clipped by 5 bases and J by 8 bases, with 10 bases between them. This CDR3 region has 11 residues. In nucleotides, the CDR3 is TGTGCCAGCAGTGAGGCGGGGAAGCAGTACTTC. As protein: CASSEAGKQYF.

The chain links TRBV13 to TRBJ2-2; TRBD1 matches 9 bases. This CDR3 comprises 14 residues. The V segment lost 5 bases and the J segment 8 bases; nucleotides outside the gene matches: 6. Germline V gives CDR1 PRHDT, CDR2 FYEKMQ (reference sequence). Written as DNA, the CDR3 is TGTGCCAGCAGCCCCGACAGGGGGTGGGGGGAGCTGTTTTTT. It encodes CASSPDRGWGELFF.

The chain joins TRBV7-6 to TRBJ2-2; D is ambiguous. Germline V gene data show CDR1 as SGHVS and CDR2 as FNYEAQ. The CDR3 is 18 amino acids. V was clipped by 0 bases and J by 2 bases, with 16 bases between them. The CDR3 region has the DNA TGTGCCAGCAGCTTAGCCCGCTGGGATAGGCCAAACACCGGGGAGCTGTTTTTT. Amino acid sequence: CASSLARWDRPNTGELFF.

This clone was found a few times. This sequence joins TRBV14 and TRBJ2-7; no clear D. The CDR3 length is 16 residues. CDR1 and CDR2 (germline): SGHDN, FVKESK. Deletions cut 0 bases from V and 2 bases from J, with 14 bases between. The CDR3 here is CASSQEATRIPYEQYF. In nucleotides, the CDR3 is TGTGCCAGCAGCCAAGAAGCGACAAGAATTCCCTACGAGCAGTACTTC.

The chain couples TRBV6-4 to TRBJ2-3; 11 bases align to TRBD2. V was clipped by 3 bases and J by 4 bases; unmatched bases: 3. The CDR3 runs 15 residues. CDR1 is MRHNA, CDR2 SNTAGT, per germline. DNA of the CDR3: TGTGCCAGCAGTGAGACTAGCGGGGATTCAGATACGCAGTATTTT. Translation gives CASSETSGDSDTQYF.

Worth noting for this clone: A far larger clone is just one base off, so this is likely a read error. This CDR3 is also generated by other DNA sequences in the sample. The chain uses TRBV15 and TRBJ1-6; no clear D. Germline V gene lookup returns CDR1 LNHNV and CDR2 YYDKDF (reference sequence). This CDR3 contains 13 residues. The CDR3, as DNA: TGTGCTACCAGCGGGTACATGTTGTCACCCCTCCACTTT. The encoded protein is CATSGYMLSPLHF.

This clone was seen only once. The CDR3 nucleotides read TGTGCCAGTTCCGTCTCGGCTAACAGGGAGACAGATACGCAGTATTTT. It specifies CASSVSANRETDTQYF. The J gene is TRBJ2-3, the V gene TRBV5-5; tentative D call: TRBD1 (6 bases). CDR1 is SGHKS, CDR2 YYEKEE, per germline (reference sequence). This CDR3 spans 16 amino acids. V was trimmed by 8 bases and J by 3 bases, leaving 22 bases between them.

The chain links TRBV5-6 to TRBJ1-2, with D unclear. Trimming stripped 2 bases from V and 0 bases from J, with 11 bases between. The germline V gene has CDR1 SGHDT and CDR2 YYEEEE. The CDR3 runs 15 residues. The CDR3 nucleotides read TGTGCCAGCAGCTTACGGGCTTCAGCTAACTATGGCTACACCTTC. This encodes CASSLRASANYGYTF.

The J gene is TRBJ1-1, the V gene TRBV11-3, with D possibly being TRBD1 (5 bases). Germline lookup yields CDR1 SGHNT and CDR2 YENEEA. This CDR3 region has 12 residues. Between the trimmed V and J ends, which lost 3 bases and 5 bases, there was a span of 7 bases. Written as DNA, the CDR3 is TGTGCCAGCAGCTTCGGGGGTACTGAAGCTTTCTTT. It yields the protein CASSFGGTEAFF. Drawing the rest from reference TRBV11-3 and TRBJ1-1, the complete variable domain is EAGVVQSPRYKIIEKKQPVAFWCNPISGHNTLYWYLQNLGQGPELLIRYENEEAVDDSQLPKDRFSAERLKGVDSTLKIQPAELGDSAVYLCASSFGGTEAFFGQGTRLTVV.

This chain connects TRBV6-1 to TRBJ1-2; no reliable D call. V shed 4 bases and J shed 0 bases, with 6 bases lying between them. This CDR3 region has 13 residues. The germline CDR1 and CDR2 sequences are MNHNS and SASEGT. In DNA form, the CDR3 reads TGTGCCAGCAGTGTAGGTTCTAACTATGGCTACACCTTC. This sequence encodes CASSVGSNYGYTF.

This chain connects TRBV7-9 to TRBJ2-7; D tentatively reads TRBD1 or TRBD2 (7 bases each). Trimming took 2 bases from V and 6 from J, leaving 20 bases between them. CDR3 length: 16 residues. Germline V lookup: CDR1 SEHNR, CDR2 FQNEAQ (reference sequence). The CDR3 loop is CASSLTRGGTVGEQYF. The CDR3 DNA sequence: TGTGCCAGCAGCTTAACCAGGGGGGGGACTGTTGGCGAGCAGTACTTC.

This clone has only a few counts. The genes are TRBV9 and TRBJ2-2; D unresolved. This CDR3 comprises 15 residues. Germline V gives CDR1 SGDLS, CDR2 YYNGEE. V lost 4 bases, J lost 4 bases, and 14 bases lay in between. CDR3 bases: TGTGCCAGCAGCCATACTTTGCCCCCCACCGGGGAGCTGTTTTTT. Its translation: CASSHTLPPTGELFF.

This clone was counted once. The same CDR3 also results from other DNA sequences found in this sample. The V gene is TRBV7-8, the J gene TRBJ1-2, with D possibly being TRBD1 (5 bases). V was trimmed by 2 bases and J by 6 bases, leaving 7 bases between them. CDR1 is SGHVS, CDR2 FQNEAQ, per germline. The length of the CDR3 is 12 residues. Here the CDR3 DNA reads TGTGCCAGCAGCTTATTGGGGGATGGCTACACCTTC. The encoded protein is CASSLLGDGYTF.

This sequence joins TRBV27 and TRBJ2-1, with TRBD1 as a possible D gene (5 bases). CDR3 length: 15 residues. V was pared by 6 bases and J by 0 bases, with 12 bases between. CDR1 and CDR2 from the germline V gene are MNHEY and SMNVEV (reference sequence). CDR3 coding DNA: TGTGCCAGCAGGGAGACAGCTAGCTCCTACAATGAGCAGTTCTTC. Its protein product is CASRETASSYNEQFF.

Only one count was recorded for this clone. The chain links TRBV11-2 to TRBJ2-7; no clear D. Per germline, CDR1 SGHAT and CDR2 FQNNGV. The CDR3 is made up of 19 amino acids. V was pared by 2 bases and J by 4 bases, with 27 bases between. CDR3 region: CASSLTRRVSTGFFYEQYF. CDR3 nucleotide sequence: TGTGCCAGCAGCTTAACGCGACGAGTCTCGACCGGTTTTTTTTACGAGCAGTACTTC.

J is TRBJ1-1 and V is TRBV10-3; no definite D call. The CDR3 is made up of 14 amino acids. The germline V and J ends were trimmed by 8 bases and 5 bases, with 18 bases remaining between them. CDR1 is ENHRY and CDR2 is SYGVKD in the germline V gene. The CDR3 region has the DNA TGTGCCATCCGGGCCCAAGAACTTTGGACTGAAGCTTTCTTT. Its translation: CAIRAQELWTEAFF.

The chain uses TRBV19 and TRBJ1-3; TRBD1 is a possible D gene (6 bases). V was clipped by 8 bases and J by 0 bases, with 8 bases between them. CDR1 LNHDA and CDR2 SQIVND come from the germline V gene (reference sequence). The CDR3 runs 13 residues. Here the CDR3 reads CASRDTSGNTIYF. CDR3 nucleotide sequence: TGTGCCAGTCGGGACACCTCTGGAAACACCATATATTTT.

The chain carries TRBV9 and TRBJ1-2, with 9 bases that match TRBD1. From germline, CDR1 is SGDLS and CDR2 YYNGEE. There are 13 residues in the CDR3. V lost 4 bases, J lost 8 bases, and 6 bases stayed unmatched. The CDR3 loop reads CASSQGTGLGYTF. CDR3 coding DNA: TGTGCCAGCAGCCAAGGGACAGGGTTAGGCTACACCTTC.

This clone has a handful of counts. The chain is built from TRBV5-4 and TRBJ1-3; D not certain. Germline lookup yields CDR1 SGHNT and CDR2 YYREEE (reference sequence). V was clipped by 3 bases and J by 7 bases, with 5 bases between them. This CDR3 has 11 residues. In DNA form, the CDR3 reads TGTGCCAGCAGCTACCTGAACACCATATATTTT. Its protein is CASSYLNTIYF.